The clone carrying this TCR beta chain has ten or more counts. Antigen specificity is unknown. The sample comes from a study of T-cell reconstitution after alpha-beta-depleted transplantation in children. Study results and caveats: At one year after transplant, newly produced T cells mostly accounted for T-cell counts and diversity. Diversity of TCRbeta at day 60 was high in some patients, arising from surviving recipient T cells and thymic progenitors. Several hundred rapidly expanded clones from non-depleted graft cells reportedly supplied alpha-beta T cells about two months post-transplant.

V lost 0 bases and J lost 5, with 19 bases in between. Germline V CDR1 and CDR2: DFQATT, SNEGSKA (reference sequence). The CDR3 is 17 residues long. Library preparation (for TCRbeta) was performed with unique molecular identifiers. TCRdb re-derived calls from the PCR reads in MiXCR, one entry per CDR3 protein. The sample has approximately 800,000 distinct CDR3 sequences, about 16% seen once. Sequences were derived from PBMCs, mostly from graft donor cells, sampled 360 days after TCRalphabeta/CD19-depleted stem cell transplant. The receptor was isolated from a male patient younger than 18 who had a stem cell transplant for acute lymphoblastic leukemia, so the T cells may come from the graft donor. This rearrangement joins TRBV20-1 to TRBJ1-4; D not certain. For the CDR3, the DNA is TGCAGTGCTAGAGATCGGAGACGGCCTTTTTCAAATGAAAAACTGTTTTTT. The encoded protein is CSARDRRRPFSNEKLFF.